This is a list of T cell receptor beta chains from one sample in a study of T-cell memory formation after mild COVID-19. TCRdb re-called the 5' RACE reads through MiXCR, storing one row per CDR3 protein. Altogether 450,000 to 650,000 distinct CDR3 sequences are present, roughly 18% being singletons, with the ten largest covering more than 10%. Sequencing input: PBMCs or a T cell subset sorted from them (not recorded which). Every receptor here comes from an adult woman who had mild COVID-19 (a few samples of this study predate the infection). Cell type and time point are not known. Both conserved end residues are part of each CDR3. The D gene is left open where the match is weak. Some rows mark clone size as missing; the rest say once, few, many or name a class of expanded clone.

D gene	clone size	V gene	J gene	CDR3 protein	CDR3 DNA
.	few	TRBV4-2	TRBJ1-5	CASSQDSVGDQPQHF	TGTGCCAGCAGCCAAGATAGCGTTGGGGATCAGCCCCAGCATTTT
TRBD1	.	TRBV7-9	TRBJ1-4	CASSPQGAREKLFF	TGTGCCAGCAGCCCACAGGGGGCGCGGGAAAAACTGTTTTTT
.	many	TRBV24-1	TRBJ2-3	CATSDLEMGDTDTQYF	TGTGCCACCAGTGATCTTGAAATGGGGGACACAGATACGCAGTATTTT
.	.	TRBV18	TRBJ2-4	CASSPPTGRAKNIQYF	TGTGCCAGCTCACCACCGACGGGCCGGGCCAAAAACATTCAGTACTTC
TRBD1	few	TRBV6-1	TRBJ1-2	CASAWTGSYGYTF	TGTGCCAGCGCCTGGACAGGTAGCTATGGCTACACCTTC
.	few	TRBV6-1	TRBJ1-1	CASSEKVQRENTEAFF	TGTGCCAGCAGTGAAAAAGTCCAAAGGGAGAACACTGAAGCTTTCTTT
TRBD1	.	TRBV11-2	TRBJ2-7	CASSHFSTGQSYEQYF	TGTGCCAGCAGCCATTTCTCGACAGGGCAGTCCTACGAGCAGTACTTC
.	.	TRBV11-1	TRBJ2-1	CASSSGPAGGNEQFF	TGTGCCAGCAGCTCCGGACCTGCCGGGGGAAATGAGCAGTTCTTC
TRBD1	.	TRBV5-1	TRBJ2-7	CASSLEGQPSYEQYF	TGCGCCAGCAGCTTGGAGGGACAGCCGAGTTACGAGCAGTACTTC
.	.	TRBV5-1	TRBJ2-2	CASSLGDGTGELFF	TGCGCCAGCAGCTTGGGGGATGGCACCGGGGAGCTGTTTTTT
TRBD1	few	TRBV2	TRBJ1-1	CASIGTGPRGTEAFF	TGTGCCAGCATCGGGACAGGGCCCCGAGGAACTGAAGCTTTCTTT
.	few	TRBV7-2	TRBJ2-1	CASSFGGAGDEQFF	TGTGCCAGCAGCTTTGGCGGGGCCGGGGATGAGCAGTTCTTC
TRBD2	.	TRBV7-7	TRBJ2-1	CASSLGAGGPIGNEQFF	TGTGCTAGCAGCTTAGGTGCGGGAGGGCCCATTGGTAATGAGCAGTTCTTC
.	.	TRBV12-3/TRBV12-4	TRBJ1-6	CASSFQPEYNSPLHF	TGTGCCAGCAGTTTTCAGCCAGAATATAATTCACCCCTCCACTTT
.	.	TRBV4-1	TRBJ1-5	CASSRQRLGDEGRQPKHF	TGCGCCAGCAGCCGCCAGCGCTTGGGGGACGAAGGACGTCAGCCCAAGCATTTT
.	.	TRBV7-2	TRBJ2-3	CASRDSPLVTSTDTQYF	TGTGCCAGCAGAGACAGCCCCCTAGTGACTAGCACAGATACGCAGTATTTT
.	many	TRBV5-1	TRBJ1-2	CASSLRGDYGYTF	TGCGCCAGCAGCTTGCGGGGAGACTATGGCTACACCTTC
TRBD1	.	TRBV12-3/TRBV12-4	TRBJ1-1	CASRPGTVLLRTEAFF	TGTGCCAGCAGACCCGGGACAGTTCTTCTGAGGACTGAAGCTTTCTTT
TRBD1	.	TRBV15	TRBJ2-7	CATSPLGQGYEQYF	TGTGCCACCAGCCCCCTGGGACAGGGGTACGAGCAGTACTTC
TRBD1	.	TRBV18	TRBJ2-7	CASSIRDRADEQYF	TGTGCCAGCTCGATCCGGGACAGGGCGGACGAGCAGTACTTC
TRBD2	.	TRBV5-1	TRBJ2-3	CASSFLAELTDTQYF	TGCGCCAGCAGCTTCCTAGCGGAACTCACAGATACGCAGTATTTT
.	.	TRBV29-1	TRBJ2-6	CSVEERPSGANVLTF	TGCAGCGTTGAAGAGCGACCCTCTGGGGCCAACGTCCTGACTTTC
.	few	TRBV29-1	TRBJ2-7	CSVEEQLTYEQYF	TGCAGCGTTGAAGAACAACTAACCTACGAGCAGTACTTC
TRBD2	.	TRBV6-4	TRBJ2-1	CASRSGGLDEQFF	TGTGCCAGCAGGTCGGGGGGGCTCGATGAGCAGTTCTTC
TRBD1	few	TRBV29-1	TRBJ2-7	CSAGGTGGRYEQYF	TGCAGCGCGGGGGGGACAGGGGGAAGGTACGAGCAGTACTTC
.	.	TRBV24-1	TRBJ1-5	CATAPPTGTQPQHF	TGTGCCACCGCTCCACCAACAGGTACTCAGCCCCAGCATTTT
.	.	TRBV27	TRBJ1-5	CASRAQAGYNQPQHF	TGTGCCAGCAGAGCTCAGGCAGGGTACAATCAGCCCCAGCATTTT
.	many	TRBV11-2	TRBJ2-5	CASSRFGHQETQYF	TGTGCCAGCAGCCGATTTGGCCACCAAGAGACCCAGTACTTC
.	.	TRBV25-1	TRBJ2-1	CASSGTVGGHNEQFF	TGTGCCAGCAGTGGGACAGTTGGGGGGCACAATGAGCAGTTCTTC
TRBD1	.	TRBV4-2	TRBJ1-3	CASSQYDRVNTIYF	TGTGCCAGCAGCCAGTATGACAGGGTAAACACCATATATTTT
TRBD1	few	TRBV4-1	TRBJ1-1	CASSPQDRGPTEAFF	TGCGCCAGCAGCCCCCAAGACAGGGGGCCCACTGAAGCTTTCTTT
.	.	TRBV6-5	TRBJ1-1	CASSSSDWNTEAFF	TGTGCCAGCAGTTCGTCAGATTGGAACACTGAAGCTTTCTTT
.	few	TRBV7-3	TRBJ1-1	CASSSQAGTEAFF	TGTGCCAGCAGCTCTCAGGCGGGCACTGAAGCTTTCTTT
TRBD2	.	TRBV28	TRBJ2-1	CASSPRWIAGASYNEQFF	TGTGCCAGCAGTCCCCGTTGGATAGCGGGAGCCTCCTACAATGAGCAGTTCTTC
.	.	TRBV30	TRBJ2-1	CAWRGGVRGEQFF	TGTGCCTGGAGAGGGGGTGTTAGAGGTGAGCAGTTCTTC
.	once	TRBV4-2	TRBJ2-7	CASSQAVPGYEQYF	TGTGCCAGCAGCCAAGCTGTCCCGGGCTACGAGCAGTACTTC
TRBD1	few	TRBV12-3/TRBV12-4	TRBJ1-5	CASSLRTGRGNQPQHF	TGTGCCAGCAGTTTAAGGACAGGGAGAGGCAATCAGCCCCAGCATTTT
.	.	TRBV7-8	TRBJ2-2	CASSAFRPTNTGELFF	TGTGCCAGCAGCGCTTTTAGGCCAACGAACACCGGGGAGCTGTTTTTT
.	.	TRBV18	TRBJ2-1	CASSPLPRLSSYNEQFF	TGTGCCAGCTCACCACTCCCGCGCCTTAGCTCCTACAATGAGCAGTTCTTC
TRBD1	few	TRBV3-1	TRBJ1-4	CASSQSSGTGSEKLFF	TGTGCCAGCAGCCAATCCTCCGGGACAGGGAGTGAAAAACTGTTTTTT
.	.	TRBV6-1	TRBJ2-3	CASSLRPADTQYF	TGTGCCAGCAGCCTCAGACCGGCGGATACGCAGTATTTT
.	few	TRBV19	TRBJ2-1	CASSINELFPNEQFF	TGTGCCAGTAGTATAAACGAGCTTTTCCCCAATGAGCAGTTCTTC
.	.	TRBV5-1	TRBJ2-3	CASSLDGAITDTQYF	TGCGCCAGCAGCTTGGACGGGGCGATCACAGATACGCAGTATTTT
TRBD1	few	TRBV29-1	TRBJ2-3	CSVEDRGTDTQYF	TGCAGCGTTGAGGACAGGGGCACAGATACGCAGTATTTT
TRBD1	few	TRBV6-2/TRBV6-3	TRBJ1-5	CASSYGRGLNNQPQHF	TGTGCCAGCAGTTACGGCAGGGGGCTAAACAATCAGCCCCAGCATTTT
TRBD1	few	TRBV12-3/TRBV12-4	TRBJ2-7	CASSQAGGYGEQYF	TGTGCCAGCAGTCAGGCAGGGGGCTATGGCGAGCAGTACTTC
.	few	TRBV4-3	TRBJ2-1	CASSQGAGALGDEQFF	TGCGCCAGCAGCCAAGGGGCCGGTGCTCTAGGGGATGAGCAGTTCTTC
.	.	TRBV7-2	TRBJ2-4	CASSLAQENIQYF	TGTGCCAGCAGCTTAGCACAGGAAAACATTCAGTACTTC
.	.	TRBV20-1	TRBJ2-3	CSAPEGGSTDTQYF	TGCAGTGCTCCGGAGGGGGGTAGCACAGATACGCAGTATTTT
.	.	TRBV5-1	TRBJ2-3	CASSLAQITDTQYF	TGCGCCAGCAGCTTGGCTCAGATCACAGATACGCAGTATTTT
.	.	TRBV6-1	TRBJ2-2	CASSQSVRTGELFF	TGTGCCAGCAGTCAAAGCGTCCGTACCGGGGAGCTGTTTTTT
TRBD2	.	TRBV20-1	TRBJ2-3	CSATFGLAGGTDTQYF	TGCAGTGCTACGTTTGGACTAGCGGGAGGCACAGATACGCAGTATTTT
.	.	TRBV5-5	TRBJ1-2	CASSLRPETTTGYTF	TGTGCCAGCAGCTTGAGGCCAGAAACTACTACCGGCTACACCTTC
.	few	TRBV9	TRBJ2-1	CASGSGDSYNEQFF	TGTGCCAGCGGCAGCGGAGACTCCTACAATGAGCAGTTCTTC
TRBD1	.	TRBV7-9	TRBJ2-3	CASSFGTGTTDTQYF	TGTGCCAGCAGCTTCGGGACAGGCACTACAGATACGCAGTATTTT
.	few	TRBV19	TRBJ2-3	CATRAEGALDTQYF	TGTGCCACCCGCGCGGAGGGGGCGTTGGATACGCAGTATTTT
.	many	TRBV7-2	TRBJ1-1	CASSPQQVRSTEAFF	TGTGCCAGCAGCCCGCAACAGGTTCGAAGCACTGAAGCTTTCTTT
.	.	TRBV12-3/TRBV12-4	TRBJ1-6	CASSWGGGDSPLHF	TGTGCCAGCAGTTGGGGTGGAGGAGATTCACCCCTCCACTTT
.	many	TRBV19	TRBJ2-2	CASRGATGELFF	TGTGCCAGTAGGGGGGCCACCGGGGAGCTGTTTTTT